The rows below give T cell receptor beta chains drawn from one sample of a study of blood T cells in healthy people across ages. A single record per CDR3 protein comes from TCRdb applying MiXCR to the 5' RACE reads. The table shows about 780,000 distinct CDR3 sequences, with roughly 46% occurring only once. Sequencing used blood. All receptors derive from a man aged 80 or over in good health. The CDR3 runs from the conserved cysteine through the conserved F or W. Each record gives: J gene, D gene, clone size, V gene, CDR3 protein, CDR3 DNA. A D gene is named only where the DNA matches it firmly. Size values are once, few and many counts, or a class for expanded clones, and some rows have none.

J gene: TRBJ2-1; D gene: TRBD1; clone size: .; V gene: TRBV2; CDR3 protein: CASSPGQGFYEQFF; CDR3 DNA: TGTGCCAGCAGTCCGGGACAGGGGTTCTACGAGCAGTTCTTC
J gene: TRBJ1-4; D gene: .; clone size: .; V gene: TRBV29-1; CDR3 protein: CSGTTGLGEKLFF; CDR3 DNA: TGCAGCGGGACAACAGGGCTCGGGGAAAAACTGTTTTTT
J gene: TRBJ2-5; D gene: .; clone size: .; V gene: TRBV4-1; CDR3 protein: CASSRSTLQETRYF; CDR3 DNA: TGCGCCAGCAGCCGAAGCACCTTACAAGAGACCCGGTACTTC
J gene: TRBJ2-7; D gene: TRBD2; clone size: once; V gene: TRBV27; CDR3 protein: CASSKGTSGNYEQYF; CDR3 DNA: TGTGCCAGCAGTAAAGGGACTAGCGGGAACTACGAGCAGTACTTC
J gene: TRBJ2-7; D gene: TRBD2; clone size: once; V gene: TRBV12-3/TRBV12-4; CDR3 protein: CASSPFGTSGDGSYNEQYF; CDR3 DNA: TGTGCCAGCAGTCCGTTCGGGACTAGCGGAGACGGCTCCTACAATGAACAGTACTTC
J gene: TRBJ2-7; D gene: .; clone size: .; V gene: TRBV29-1; CDR3 protein: CSVSPTGIYEQYF; CDR3 DNA: TGCAGCGTATCGCCCACAGGGATCTACGAGCAGTACTTC
J gene: TRBJ2-3; D gene: .; clone size: few; V gene: TRBV2; CDR3 protein: CASRLTYASDTQYF; CDR3 DNA: TGTGCCAGCAGGTTGACTTACGCCTCAGATACGCAGTATTTT
J gene: TRBJ2-1; D gene: .; clone size: .; V gene: TRBV6-2/TRBV6-3; CDR3 protein: CASRSRGPSSYNEQFF; CDR3 DNA: TGTGCCAGCAGGTCCCGGGGGCCGAGCTCCTACAATGAGCAGTTCTTC
J gene: TRBJ1-5; D gene: .; clone size: .; V gene: TRBV14; CDR3 protein: CASILGPNQPQHF; CDR3 DNA: TGTGCCAGCATCCTAGGGCCCAATCAGCCCCAGCATTTT
J gene: TRBJ2-5; D gene: .; clone size: .; V gene: TRBV28; CDR3 protein: CASRHPGLREEQYF; CDR3 DNA: TGTGCCAGCAGACATCCGGGACTCCGCGAGGAGCAGTACTTC
J gene: TRBJ1-2; D gene: .; clone size: .; V gene: TRBV10-3; CDR3 protein: CAISHQAESYGYTF; CDR3 DNA: TGTGCCATCAGTCACCAGGCCGAGAGCTATGGCTACACCTTC
J gene: TRBJ2-1; D gene: .; clone size: many; V gene: TRBV29-1; CDR3 protein: CSVQTDRSFASYNEQFF; CDR3 DNA: TGCAGCGTTCAGACAGACCGAAGCTTTGCCTCCTACAATGAGCAGTTCTTC
J gene: TRBJ1-5; D gene: .; clone size: .; V gene: TRBV7-2; CDR3 protein: CASSVGQNQPRHF; CDR3 DNA: TGTGCCAGCAGCGTAGGCCAGAATCAGCCCCGGCATTTT
J gene: TRBJ2-5; D gene: TRBD1; clone size: .; V gene: TRBV28; CDR3 protein: CASSPGTGGKGSQETQYF; CDR3 DNA: TGTGCCAGCAGCCCCGGGACAGGGGGAAAGGGCAGCCAAGAGACCCAGTACTTC
J gene: TRBJ2-2; D gene: TRBD2; clone size: .; V gene: TRBV11-3; CDR3 protein: CASSPGTSDLTGELFF; CDR3 DNA: TGTGCCAGCAGCCCCGGGACTAGTGACTTGACCGGGGAGCTGTTTTTT
J gene: TRBJ2-7; D gene: TRBD1; clone size: .; V gene: TRBV29-1; CDR3 protein: CSVAGQGNVEQYF; CDR3 DNA: TGCAGCGTCGCGGGACAGGGAAACGTCGAGCAGTACTTC
J gene: TRBJ2-7; D gene: .; clone size: many; V gene: TRBV7-2; CDR3 protein: CASSLRDTSYEQYF; CDR3 DNA: TGTGCCAGCAGCTTAAGGGACACATCCTACGAGCAGTACTTC
J gene: TRBJ1-2; D gene: TRBD1; clone size: .; V gene: TRBV28; CDR3 protein: CASRRQGNYGYTF; CDR3 DNA: TGTGCCAGCAGAAGACAGGGAAACTATGGCTACACCTTC